This entry concerns a single T cell receptor beta chain. Its antigen is currently unknown. This was the immunoSEQ version 4 assay in survey mode. Profiled with immunoSEQ multiplex PCR; TCRdb holds only in-frame clones, not every one. This sample carries more than 30,000 clones, around 90% of them seen once, and the ten largest clones take about 1.3%. The CDR3 has 15 amino acids. The V segment lost 4 bases and the J segment 5 bases; nucleotides outside the gene matches: 6. Germline V gives CDR1 LGHNA, CDR2 YSLEER. The sample is drawn from a study of persistence of HIV-infected CD4 T cells. Nonspecific anti-CD3/anti-CD28 bead stimulation represents the broad CD4+ T cell repertoire. CD4+ T cells upregulating both CD40 ligand and CD69 were sorted as responding cells.

Sequenced here: CD4+ T cells sorted from PBMCs after 18-hour stimulation, sampled from a patient who received antiretroviral therapy. This receptor was obtained from an adult man with HIV who was CMV-seropositive. V is TRBV4-3 and J is TRBJ2-1; TRBD2 aligns across 9 bases. CDR3 bases: TGCGCCAGCAGCCGAGAATTAGCGGGAGACAATGAGCAGTTCTTC. Translation gives CASSRELAGDNEQFF.